This is a list of T cell receptor beta chains from one sample in a study of cytomegalovirus exposure and HLA in healthy donors. Assay: immunoSEQ multiplex PCR; the TCRdb copy retains only in-frame clones and omits some. The repertoire consists of 90,000 or so clones, with around 77% occurring once and the leading ten covering around 2%. The sequenced material came from PBMCs. These TCRs come from a boy aged 5 to 17 in good health and CMV-seronegative. Both conserved end residues are part of each CDR3. A D gene is named only where the DNA matches it firmly. Not all rows give a size; the values are once, few, many and, for expanded clones, a class.

size	D	V	J	DNA	CDR3
.	.	TRBV30	TRBJ1-1	TGTGCCTGGAGTGTAATACAGGGCGGGACTGAAGCTTTCTTT	CAWSVIQGGTEAFF
.	TRBD1	TRBV6-5	TRBJ1-1	TGTGCCAGCACTAAGGACAGGGCCTCTGCGGAAGCTTTCTTT	CASTKDRASAEAFF
.	.	TRBV27	TRBJ1-5	TGTGCCAGCAGTTTCGGTCAGGGCAATCAGCCCCAGCATTTT	CASSFGQGNQPQHF
.	TRBD2	TRBV6-4	TRBJ2-3	TGTGCCAGCAGTGACGGGGGGGAGACAGATACGCAGTATTTT	CASSDGGETDTQYF
.	TRBD2	TRBV27	TRBJ2-5	TGTGCCAGCAGTTTGACTAGCGGGAGGAAAGAGACCCAGTACTTC	CASSLTSGRKETQYF
few	.	TRBV27	TRBJ1-5	TGTGCCAGCAGTCTAGACAGTACAGGTCAGCCCCAGCATTTT	CASSLDSTGQPQHF
few	TRBD1	TRBV19	TRBJ1-1	TGTGCCAGTAGCCTTGGGACAGGAAAGACTGAAGCTTTCTTT	CASSLGTGKTEAFF
.	TRBD1	TRBV28	TRBJ1-1	TGTGCCAGCAGTTCCCCGGGACAGGGACGGACTGAAGCTTTCTTT	CASSSPGQGRTEAFF
.	.	TRBV27	TRBJ2-7	TGTGCCAGCAGTCAACAGGGTAGCTACGAGCAGTACTTC	CASSQQGSYEQYF
.	TRBD1	TRBV11-2	TRBJ1-1	TGTGCCAGCAGCACAGGGGAGAGGAACACTGAAGCTTTCTTT	CASSTGERNTEAFF
.	.	TRBV6-5	TRBJ2-7	TGTGCCAGCAGCCTTACAGGTTTCCACGAGCAGTACTTC	CASSLTGFHEQYF
.	.	TRBV28	TRBJ1-6	TGTGCCAGCAGTTCCCGGTCGGATTCACCCCTCCACTTT	CASSSRSDSPLHF
.	TRBD1	TRBV28	TRBJ2-6	TGTGCCAGCAGTCTACAGGGGTTCTCTGGGGCCAACGTCCTGACTTTC	CASSLQGFSGANVLTF
.	.	TRBV15	TRBJ2-7	TGTGCCACCAGCAGTGATACGACAGGAATTCCCTACGAGCAGTACTTC	CATSSDTTGIPYEQYF
.	TRBD1	TRBV10-3	TRBJ2-7	TGTGCCATCAGTGAAACAGGGGGCCCCAGCTCCTACGAGCAGTACTTC	CAISETGGPSSYEQYF
.	TRBD2	TRBV9	TRBJ2-5	TGTGCCAGCAGCCCACTGACTAGCGGGGGAGGAGAGACCCAGTACTTC	CASSPLTSGGGETQYF
.	TRBD2	TRBV11-2	TRBJ2-4	TGTGCCAGCAGCCGTAACCTGGACCAGCGGGGAAGCTTTCAGTACTTC	CASSRNLDQRGSFQYF
.	.	TRBV27	TRBJ2-3	TGTGCCAGCAGTTTAGCTAGGACAGATACGCAGTATTTT	CASSLARTDTQYF
.	TRBD1	TRBV7-9	TRBJ1-1	TGTGCCAGCAGCTCGGGACAGAAGAACACTGAAGCTTTCTTT	CASSSGQKNTEAFF
.	.	TRBV30	TRBJ1-1	TGTGCCTGGAGTGAAAACCTCGGGGGGGGAGCTTTCTTT	CAWSENLGGGAFF
.	TRBD1	TRBV30	TRBJ2-6	TGTGCCTGGAGTGAGGGACAGGGGGCCAACGTCCTGGCTTTC	CAWSEGQGANVLAF
few	.	TRBV19	TRBJ2-1	TGTGCCAGTAGTATAGCTAGCAGCCACAATGAGCAGTTCTTC	CASSIASSHNEQFF
.	.	TRBV7-2	TRBJ2-2	TGTGCCAGCAGCTCGTCCCCGAACACCGGGGAGCTGTTTTTT	CASSSSPNTGELFF
.	.	TRBV7-3	TRBJ2-1	TGTGCCAGCAGCTCTACCGGGACCTACAATGAGCAGTTCTTC	CASSSTGTYNEQFF
.	.	TRBV7-9	TRBJ2-5	TGTGCCAGCAGCTTAGGACCAGCGAGCCAAGAGACCCAGTACTTC	CASSLGPASQETQYF
.	.	TRBV7-9	TRBJ2-7	TGTGCCAGCAGGCGTAATTCAGGCGGGGACGAGCAGTACTTC	CASRRNSGGDEQYF
.	TRBD1	TRBV30	TRBJ1-1	TGTGCCTGGAGTTCAAGACAGGGTGAAGCTTTCTTT	CAWSSRQGEAFF
once	.	TRBV2	TRBJ1-6	TGTGCCAGCAGTGAAATCATGGAGAATTCACCCCTCCACTTT	CASSEIMENSPLHF
once	TRBD2	TRBV14	TRBJ2-7	TGTGCCAGCAGCCGACTAGCTTACGAGCAGTACTTC	CASSRLAYEQYF
.	.	TRBV2	TRBJ2-2	TGTGCCAGCAGATGGGCGCTCGTAGGTGGCACGGACACCGGGGAGCTGTTTTTT	CASRWALVGGTDTGELFF
.	.	TRBV4-1	TRBJ2-7	TGCGCCAGCAGCCAAGGGCGACAGCTGAGCTACGAGCAGTACTTC	CASSQGRQLSYEQYF
.	.	TRBV27	TRBJ1-5	TGTGCCAGCAGCGGAGTCGGTCAGCCCCAGCATTTT	CASSGVGQPQHF
.	.	TRBV6-4	TRBJ2-6	TGTGCCAGCAGTCCTCAGGGCCCTGGGGCCAACGTCCTGACTTTC	CASSPQGPGANVLTF
.	.	TRBV19	TRBJ1-2	TGTGCCAGTAGTATGAAAGGGGGAAGATGGAATGGCTACACCTTC	CASSMKGGRWNGYTF
.	.	TRBV29-1	TRBJ1-1	TGCAGCGTTTTTAGGGGCACTGAAGCTTTCTTT	CSVFRGTEAFF
few	.	TRBV7-7	TRBJ2-1	TGTGCCAGCAGCTTAGGCCTAACGAATGAGCAGTTCTTC	CASSLGLTNEQFF
once	.	TRBV30	TRBJ1-1	TGTGCCTGGAGTCACAGGATGTGGACTGAAGCTTTCTTT	CAWSHRMWTEAFF
few	.	TRBV7-9	TRBJ2-2	TGTGCCAGCAGGCCCGCAACACCGAACACCGGGGAGCTGTTTTTT	CASRPATPNTGELFF
few	.	TRBV14	TRBJ1-1	TGTGCCAGCAGCCAATCCGACAGAGACCCAGAAGCTTTCTTT	CASSQSDRDPEAFF
.	.	TRBV4-3	TRBJ1-2	TGCGCCAGCAGCCAATTAACCCTCAGGGGTTCCTATGGCTACACCTTC	CASSQLTLRGSYGYTF
.	.	TRBV10-1	TRBJ1-2	TGCGCCAGCAGTGATGACAGGAACCGAGATGGCTACACCTTC	CASSDDRNRDGYTF
once	.	TRBV28	TRBJ1-2	TGTGCCAGCAGTTTACTAATGACCTCCTCGGGGGGCTACACCTTC	CASSLLMTSSGGYTF
.	.	TRBV4-3	TRBJ1-1	TGCGCCAGCAGCCCAGGGCACCCCATGAACACTGAAGCTTTCTTT	CASSPGHPMNTEAFF
.	TRBD1	TRBV6-5	TRBJ1-1	TGTGCCAGCAGCAGACAGGGCCTCACTGAAGCTTTCTTT	CASSRQGLTEAFF
few	TRBD1	TRBV5-4	TRBJ1-4	TGTGCCAGCAGCTCGGGGACAGCTGAAAAACTGTTTTTT	CASSSGTAEKLFF
.	TRBD2	TRBV7-9	TRBJ2-1	TGTGCCAGCAGCTTATTAACTAGCGCCTACAATGAGCAGTTCTTC	CASSLLTSAYNEQFF
.	TRBD2	TRBV7-9	TRBJ2-3	TGTGCCAGCAGCTTCCCGGGACTAGCCACAGATACGCAGTATTTT	CASSFPGLATDTQYF
.	TRBD1	TRBV6-1	TRBJ1-2	TGTGCCAGCAGTGGACTCACAGGGGACTATGGCTACACCTTC	CASSGLTGDYGYTF
.	TRBD1	TRBV11-2	TRBJ1-1	TGTGCCAGCAGCACCGACAGGGACACTGAAGCTTTCTTT	CASSTDRDTEAFF
.	TRBD2	TRBV7-2	TRBJ2-1	TGTGCCAGCAGTCGTAGCGGGGCGACCCGCAATGAGCAGTTCTTC	CASSRSGATRNEQFF
.	.	TRBV6-5	TRBJ1-3	TGTGCCAGCAGCCCCGGGCCGCGGGGGTCAGGGATATATTTT	CASSPGPRGSGIYF
once	TRBD1	TRBV11-2	TRBJ2-7	TGTGCCAGCAGCTCTAGGGGCCCGCTGACAGGGACGAGCTCCTACGAGCAGTACTTC	CASSSRGPLTGTSSYEQYF